Each of the 17 T cell receptor beta chains below was sequenced from the same sample in a study of patients and donors after allogeneic stem cell transplantation. TCRdb reprocessed the RT-PCR reads with MiXCR, giving one entry per CDR3 protein. The sample holds 900,000 to 1,000,000 distinct CDR3 sequences, 18% seen once. Sequencing was done on a sample of blood, either unsorted or a sorted T cell fraction (not recorded which). These receptors all come from a human donor who was either an allogeneic HSCT recipient or a stem cell or donor lymphocyte infusion donor (not recorded which). It is not recorded whose cells these are; they may come from a transplant donor.

The rearrangement links TRBV6-1 to TRBJ1-6, with TRBD1 matching over 10 bases. Germline V lookup: CDR1 MNHNS, CDR2 SASEGT. The CDR3 loop spans 17 amino acids. V lost 7 bases, J lost 9 bases, and 15 bases stayed unmatched. The DNA of the CDR3 is TGTGCCAGCAAGCGAGGACAGGGGGAGTGGACGCGTTCACCCCTCCACTTT. It encodes CASKRGQGEWTRSPLHF.

The V gene is TRBV24-1, the J gene TRBJ2-1, with 9 bases lining up with TRBD1. The J segment lost 3 bases and the V segment lost 3 bases, leaving 8 bases of the junction unmatched. Germline loops: CDR1 KGHDR, CDR2 SFDVKD. This CDR3 contains 17 residues. In nucleotides, the CDR3 is TGTGCCACCAGTGATCCGGGACAGGGAGGTTTCTACAATGAGCAGTTCTTC. This codes for CATSDPGQGGFYNEQFF.

This chain links TRBV27 with TRBJ1-1, with D possibly being TRBD1 (6 bases). This CDR3 has 15 amino acids. Trimming left V 4 bases short and J 3 bases short, with 15 bases between. Germline V gives CDR1 MNHEY, CDR2 SMNVEV (reference sequence). CDR3: CASSSAGVWDTEAFF. The CDR3, as DNA: TGTGCCAGCAGTTCCGCAGGGGTGTGGGACACTGAAGCTTTCTTT.

This chain connects TRBV20-1 to TRBJ1-6; D is uncertain. CDR1 is DFQATT and CDR2 is SNEGSKA in the germline V gene (reference sequence). V was pared by 2 bases and J by 0 bases, with 5 bases between. The CDR3 sequence is 14 residues long. The CDR3 DNA sequence: TGCAGTGCTAGATCCGTCTCCTATAATTCACCCCTCCACTTT. Translating it yields CSARSVSYNSPLHF.

This sequence joins TRBV7-6 and TRBJ2-7; TRBD2 aligns across 13 bases. The trim removed 4 bases at V and 9 bases at J, leaving 6 bases unmatched. The germline V gene has CDR1 SGHVS and CDR2 FNYEAQ. The CDR3 is 14 residues long. As DNA, the CDR3 is TGTGCCAGCAGCTCGACTAGCGGGGGGAACCGGCAGTACTTC. Its translation is CASSSTSGGNRQYF.

The chain carries TRBV6-1 and TRBJ2-2; D is perhaps TRBD1 or TRBD2 (5 bases each). Trimming left V 10 bases short and J 2 bases short, with 11 bases between. Germline V gene sequence: CDR1 MNHNS, CDR2 SASEGT. This CDR3 is 13 amino acids long. In nucleotides, the CDR3 is TGTGCCACCCGGGACGCCAACACCGGGGAGCTGTTTTTT. This translates into CATRDANTGELFF.

This chain uses TRBV4-2 with TRBJ2-3; TRBD2 is a possible D gene (7 bases). Germline V gene sequence: CDR1 LGHNA, CDR2 YNFKEQ. V was clipped by 4 bases and J by 1 base, with 18 bases between them. The CDR3 has 17 amino acids. CDR3 sequence: CASSLVGGGPRTDTQYF. The DNA for the CDR3 is TGTGCCAGCAGCCTCGTTGGCGGGGGCCCCCGCACAGATACGCAGTATTTT.

In this sample, this clonotype turned up a few times. The chain joins TRBV12-3 or TRBV12-4 to TRBJ2-7; D perhaps matches TRBD2 (6 bases). CDR3 length: 12 residues. Trimming removed 7 bases at V and 8 bases at J, with 15 bases between. The chain's CDR3 is CASTPGSGKQYF. CDR3 sequence (DNA): TGTGCCAGCACCCCTGGTAGCGGAAAGCAGTACTTC.

This clonotype was seen a handful of times. The V and J genes are TRBV29-1 and TRBJ2-7; 10 nucleotides line up with TRBD2. The trim removed 0 bases at V and 4 bases at J, leaving 6 bases unmatched. Germline-derived CDR1 and CDR2 are SQVTM and ANQGSEA. The CDR3 runs 15 residues. The CDR3 DNA reads TGCAGCGTTGAAGATCGGGCTAGCGGGAGTTACGAGCAGTACTTC. Its translation is CSVEDRASGSYEQYF.

The genes are TRBV2 and TRBJ2-5, with a weak D call TRBD1 (5 bases). The CDR3 totals 16 residues. The V and J ends lost 0 bases and 5 bases respectively, with 16 bases between them. CDR1 and CDR2 from the germline V gene are SNHLY and FYNNEI. The CDR3 loop is CASSEALRRGPETQYF. CDR3 DNA sequence: TGTGCCAGCAGTGAAGCGCTTCGAAGGGGTCCGGAGACCCAGTACTTC.

The chain recombines TRBV15 with TRBJ2-5; 11 nucleotides line up with TRBD1. Germline lookup yields CDR1 LNHNV and CDR2 YYDKDF (reference sequence). This CDR3 is built from 13 residues. After removal of 4 bases from V and 7 bases from J, the junction contained 2 bases not matched to a gene. CDR3 DNA sequence: TGTGCCACCAGCACAGGGACAGGGGGGACCCAGTACTTC. Its translation: CATSTGTGGTQYF.

This clonotype was recorded a few times. The rearrangement links TRBV28 to TRBJ2-2; perhaps D is TRBD1 or TRBD2 (5 bases each). V shed 5 bases and J shed 6 bases, with 16 bases lying between them. Germline lookup yields CDR1 MDHEN and CDR2 SYDVKM. The CDR3 spans 15 residues. The DNA for the CDR3 is TGTGCCAGCAGTCCCGGGACCCCCGGGGCCGGGGAGCTGTTTTTT. Translation: CASSPGTPGAGELFF.

This clonotype has at least ten counts. The V gene is TRBV5-6, the J gene TRBJ2-1; D gene ambiguous. Trimming pared 0 bases from V and 8 bases from J, leaving 6 bases between. In germline, CDR1 is SGHDT, CDR2 YYEEEE. The CDR3 has 12 amino acids. CDR3 in DNA: TGTGCCAGCAGCTTGGTTAGCCATGAGCAGTTCTTC. It translates to CASSLVSHEQFF.

This clonotype was counted a few times. The chain combines TRBV15 with TRBJ2-5, with a tentative D call TRBD2 (7 bases). Trimming removed 0 bases at V and 5 bases at J, with 16 bases between. The CDR3 totals 16 residues. CDR1 LNHNV and CDR2 YYDKDF come from the germline V gene (reference sequence). In DNA form, the CDR3 reads TGTGCCACCAGCAGAGAGTTAGGGCGGGGGCAGGAGACCCAGTACTTC. This translates into CATSRELGRGQETQYF.

The chain has TRBV4-1 and TRBJ2-2; 8 bases fit TRBD2. Looked up from germline, CDR1 is MGHRA and CDR2 is YSYEKL. The trim removed 1 base at V and 6 bases at J, leaving 7 bases unmatched. This CDR3 is 16 amino acids long. The CDR3 loop reads CASSQAGGLGSGELFF. The CDR3 region has the DNA TGCGCCAGCAGCCAAGCTGGGGGACTAGGCTCCGGGGAGCTGTTTTTT.

The chain employs TRBV5-1 and TRBJ1-4, with D possibly being TRBD1 (6 bases). From germline, CDR1 is SGHRS and CDR2 YFSETQ. The CDR3 has 16 amino acids. The V end lost 4 bases, the J end lost 0 bases, and 13 bases lay between the germline ends. Written as DNA, the CDR3 is TGCGCCAGCAGCCTACGATCAGGGGCAACTAATGAAAAACTGTTTTTT. It translates to CASSLRSGATNEKLFF.

In its sample, this clonotype was seen many times. The CDR3 DNA reads as TGTGCCAGCAGCTTAAACTCTGGGGCCAACGTCCTGACTTTC. It is translated as CASSLNSGANVLTF. The rearrangement joins TRBV7-3 to TRBJ2-6; D unresolved. CDR1 and CDR2 from the germline V gene are SGHTA and FQGTGA. The CDR3 sequence is 14 residues long. Trimming stripped 1 base from V and 0 bases from J, with 1 base between.